These 29 T cell receptor beta chains were sequenced from one sample in a study of T-cell reconstitution after alpha-beta-depleted transplantation in children. Unique molecular identifiers were built into the TCRbeta library. Via MiXCR, TCRdb re-called the PCR reads, giving one row per CDR3 protein. The data contain 300,000 to 350,000 distinct CDR3 sequences, roughly 17% of them singletons. Sequenced material: PBMCs, mostly from graft donor cells, taken 360 days after TCRalphabeta/CD19-depleted stem cell transplant. The receptors come from a male patient between 2 and 9 years old who had a stem cell transplant for acute lymphoblastic leukemia, so the T cells may come from the graft donor.

This clonotype was detected many times. V usage is TRBV29-1 and J usage is TRBJ2-5; 15 nucleotides agree with TRBD2. Unmatched junction bases numbered 3, after V lost 6 bases and J lost 4 bases. The CDR3 extends over 14 amino acids. The V gene's germline CDR1 is SQVTM and CDR2 ANQGSEA. CDR3 amino acids: CSVLGLAGGETQYF. CDR3 sequence (DNA): TGCAGCGTGCTGGGACTAGCGGGAGGAGAGACCCAGTACTTC.

The rearrangement uses TRBV9 and TRBJ2-3; tentative D call: TRBD2 (6 bases). Looked up from germline, CDR1 is SGDLS and CDR2 is YYNGEE. This CDR3 contains 16 residues. Trimming removed 3 bases at V and 0 bases at J, with 14 bases between. CDR3 sequence reads: CASSAPGTRSTDTQYF. For the CDR3, the DNA is TGTGCCAGCAGCGCACCCGGGACTCGGAGCACAGATACGCAGTATTTT.

The table lists this clonotype with many counts. This chain joins TRBV4-2 and TRBJ2-2, with no clear D. V lost 0 bases, J lost 1 base, and 6 bases lay in between. Germline V gene sequence: CDR1 LGHNA, CDR2 YNFKEQ. CDR3 length: 15 amino acids. DNA for the CDR3: TGTGCCAGCAGCCAAGACCCGGGGAACACCGGGGAGCTGTTTTTT. Its translation is CASSQDPGNTGELFF.

In its sample, this clonotype was seen a few times. This chain joins TRBV29-1 and TRBJ2-1; TRBD2 might be the D (5 bases). Trimming shortened V by 8 bases and J by 7 bases, and 21 bases separated the two germline ends. The V gene's germline CDR1 is SQVTM and CDR2 ANQGSEA. The CDR3 contains 14 residues. This CDR3 reads CSFPLLGSSNEQFF. CDR3 nucleotides: TGCAGCTTCCCATTACTAGGATCGTCAAATGAGCAGTTCTTC.

This clonotype was seen repeatedly, ten times or more. The chain couples TRBV12-3 or TRBV12-4 to TRBJ2-2, with 11 bases that match TRBD1. The CDR3 has 14 amino acids. The junction had 6 bases not matched to a gene; V was cut back by 0 bases and J by 15 bases. CDR3 protein: CASSLAGTGGLMFF. CDR3 coding DNA: TGTGCCAGCAGTTTAGCGGGGACAGGGGGTTTGATGTTTTTT.

This clonotype was seen a handful of times. The rearrangement links TRBV7-3 to TRBJ2-7; tentatively, D is TRBD2 (5 bases). CDR1 and CDR2 from the germline V gene are SGHTA and FQGTGA. V was shortened by 2 bases and J by 2 bases, with 16 bases between the two germline ends. The CDR3 sequence is 16 residues long. CDR3 residues: CASSLDRRLAPYEQYF. Here the CDR3 DNA reads TGTGCCAGCAGCTTAGATAGGAGGCTAGCCCCCTACGAGCAGTACTTC.

This clonotype was detected only a few times. The chain uses TRBV9 and TRBJ2-1, with D possibly TRBD1 on 6 matching bases. Germline lookup yields CDR1 SGDLS and CDR2 YYNGEE. The CDR3 totals 12 residues. Trimming left V 0 bases short and J 9 bases short, with 7 bases between. CDR3 coding DNA: TGTGCCAGCAGCGTAGTAGGGGGTGAGCAGTTCTTC. Protein product: CASSVVGGEQFF.

The chain couples TRBV5-1 to TRBJ2-1; 10 nucleotides align to TRBD2. CDR1 is SGHRS, CDR2 YFSETQ, per germline. J gave up 2 bases and V 7 bases, and 6 bases lay outside the gene matches. The CDR3 consists of 15 residues. The CDR3 reads CASYPLAGAYNEQFF. In DNA form, the CDR3 reads TGCGCCAGCTACCCCCTAGCGGGGGCCTACAATGAGCAGTTCTTC.

This clonotype turned up a few times. The rearrangement uses TRBV4-3 and TRBJ2-3, with D tentatively TRBD2 (7 bases). Germline V gene lookup returns CDR1 LGHNA and CDR2 YSLEER. CDR3 length equals 16 residues. The ends were cut back, 3 bases at V and 1 base at J, with 14 bases in the middle. CDR3 nucleotide sequence: TGCGCCAGCAGCCAGGGGCGGGGGCGAGGCACAGATACGCAGTATTTT. Translating gives CASSQGRGRGTDTQYF.

This clonotype was seen only a few times. J is TRBJ2-7 and V is TRBV6-5; D gene uncertain. CDR3 size: 14 residues. In germline, CDR1 is MNHEY, CDR2 SVGAGI. Trimming removed 0 bases at V and 0 bases at J, with 6 bases between. The CDR3 here is CASSYSRSSYEQYF. The CDR3 coding sequence is TGTGCCAGCAGTTACTCGCGGAGCTCCTACGAGCAGTACTTC.

This clonotype was detected a few times. The rearrangement joins TRBV7-6 to TRBJ1-2; TRBD1 agrees at 11 bases. CDR1 and CDR2 from the germline V gene are SGHVS and FNYEAQ. V shed 1 base, J shed 2 bases, and the junction held 9 bases outside the gene matches. This CDR3 comprises 18 residues. The CDR3: CASSLVPGGQGENYGYTF. The DNA for the CDR3 is TGTGCCAGCAGCTTAGTTCCGGGGGGACAGGGGGAAAACTATGGCTACACCTTC. The full variable domain, its missing parts supplied by reference TRBV7-6 and TRBJ1-2, is GAGVSQSPRYKVTKRGQDVALRCDPISGHVSLYWYRQALGQGPEFLTYFNYEAQQDKSGLPNDRFSAERPEGSISTLTIQRTEQRDSAMYRCASSLVPGGQGENYGYTFGSGTRLTVV.

This clonotype was counted only a few times. The chain is built from TRBV4-2 and TRBJ2-7, with D maybe TRBD1 (6 bases). CDR3 length: 13 amino acids. V was shortened by 3 bases and J by 4 bases, with 10 bases between the two germline ends. CDR1 is LGHNA, CDR2 YNFKEQ, per germline. CDR3 bases: TGTGCCAGCAGCCATACACAGGGATACGAGCAGTACTTC. Translated: CASSHTQGYEQYF.

The chain combines TRBV19 with TRBJ2-7; 10 nucleotides match TRBD1. The V and J ends lost 3 bases and 7 bases, in that order; junction bases with no gene match: 15. From germline, CDR1 is LNHDA and CDR2 SQIVND (reference sequence). The CDR3 sequence is 17 residues long. The CDR3 DNA sequence: TGTGCCAGTAGTATGACCATCCCCGGGACAGGGGTTTGGGAGCAGTACTTC. Protein: CASSMTIPGTGVWEQYF.

This clonotype was picked up a small number of times. This chain links TRBV5-1 with TRBJ2-4; possibly TRBD2 for D (5 bases). Germline V gene data show CDR1 as SGHRS and CDR2 as YFSETQ. Trimming shortened V by 2 bases and J by 0 bases, and 15 bases separated the two germline ends. The CDR3 length is 17 residues. CDR3 in DNA: TGCGCCAGCAGCTTTAACAGCGGATCTCTAGCCAAAAACATTCAGTACTTC. Translation gives CASSFNSGSLAKNIQYF.

V usage is TRBV20-1 and J usage is TRBJ2-3, with 9 bases that match TRBD2. The junction had 3 bases not matched to a gene; V was cut back by 7 bases and J by 4 bases. This CDR3 is 12 amino acids long. Germline CDR1 and CDR2: DFQATT and SNEGSKA (reference sequence). CDR3 loop: CSGGRASDTQYF. DNA for the CDR3: TGCAGTGGCGGGAGGGCATCAGATACGCAGTATTTT.

The gene calls are TRBV4-3 and TRBJ2-2; no reliable D call. Trimming removed 0 bases from V and 1 base from J, with 3 bases in between. CDR3 size: 14 residues. Germline-derived CDR1 and CDR2 are LGHNA and YSLEER. CDR3 in amino acids: CASSQDGNTGELFF. Here the CDR3 DNA reads TGCGCCAGCAGCCAAGATGGGAACACCGGGGAGCTGTTTTTT.

The CDR3 here is CASSVDPKRSRYNEQFF. As DNA, the CDR3 is TGTGCCAGCAGCGTAGACCCAAAGCGGTCCCGATACAATGAGCAGTTCTTC. The V and J genes are TRBV9 and TRBJ2-1, with D perhaps TRBD2 (5 bases). Trimming left V 0 bases short and J 4 bases short, with 17 bases between. The CDR3 sequence is 17 residues long. The germline V gene encodes CDR1 SGDLS and CDR2 YYNGEE.

This rearrangement joins TRBV2 to TRBJ2-7; a weak D match, TRBD2 (5 bases). Germline CDR1 reads SNHLY; CDR2 reads FYNNEI. This CDR3 comprises 17 residues. Trimming stripped 2 bases from V and 3 bases from J, with 20 bases between. CDR3 bases: TGTGCCAGCAGTGAATTACTTCCCTATTCGAGGGACTACGAGCAGTACTTC. This codes for CASSELLPYSRDYEQYF.

V and J are TRBV12-3 or TRBV12-4 and TRBJ2-7; tentatively, D is TRBD1 or TRBD2 (5 bases each). The CDR3 is 16 residues long. V lost 2 bases and J 4 bases, leaving 18 bases between the germline ends. CDR3 amino acids: CASSLPPRDGKYEQYF. CDR3 sequence (DNA): TGTGCCAGCAGTTTACCCCCCCGGGACGGGAAGTACGAGCAGTACTTC.

This rearrangement joins TRBV5-1 to TRBJ1-3, with a weak D call TRBD1 (5 bases). The CDR3 is 14 residues long. Germline CDR1 and CDR2: SGHRS and YFSETQ. Between the trimmed V and J ends, which lost 0 bases and 2 bases, there was a span of 6 bases. CDR3 amino acids: CASSLGGTGNTIYF. The DNA for the CDR3 is TGCGCCAGCAGCTTGGGGGGGACTGGAAACACCATATATTTT.

This clonotype has at least ten counts. V usage is TRBV5-4 and J usage is TRBJ2-3; D is unresolved. Trimming took off 4 bases at V and 0 bases at J, with 6 bases between the two ends. The CDR3 consists of 13 residues. CDR1 and CDR2 from the germline V gene are SGHNT and YYREEE (reference sequence). The CDR3 DNA sequence: TGTGCCAGCAGCCCCACTAGCACAGATACGCAGTATTTT. Translation gives CASSPTSTDTQYF.

The sample holds a few counts of this clonotype. This chain connects TRBV4-3 to TRBJ2-2; possible D gene TRBD2, 7 bases. V was cut by 0 bases and J by 7 bases, with 27 bases left in between. Germline CDR1 is LGHNA and CDR2 is YSLEER. The CDR3 contains 20 residues. CDR3 sequence: CASSQEGFRGGGGQGGELFF. CDR3 DNA sequence: TGCGCCAGCAGCCAAGAGGGCTTCCGCGGCGGGGGCGGTCAGGGCGGGGAGCTGTTTTTT.

This clonotype occurred a few times. V is TRBV9 and J is TRBJ2-3; D might be TRBD2 (5 bases). V was trimmed by 4 bases and J by 10 bases, leaving 13 bases between them. The CDR3 loop spans 12 amino acids. Looked up from germline, CDR1 is SGDLS and CDR2 is YYNGEE. CDR3 DNA sequence: TGTGCCAGCAGCACCCGGGGTCAGGCGCAGTATTTT. As protein: CASSTRGQAQYF.

A few counts support this clonotype. The chain couples TRBV20-1 to TRBJ2-7, with TRBD2 matching 12 bases. J lost 4 bases, V lost 3 bases, and 7 bases had no gene match. The CDR3 is 15 amino acids. CDR1 is DFQATT, CDR2 SNEGSKA, per germline (reference sequence). The chain's CDR3 is CSARAGLAGPYEQYF. The CDR3 DNA follows: TGCAGTGCTAGGGCCGGACTAGCGGGACCTTACGAGCAGTACTTC.

The rearrangement joins TRBV7-2 to TRBJ2-3; D unresolved. The germline V gene has CDR1 SGHTA and CDR2 FQGNSA. The CDR3 loop spans 14 amino acids. V was cut by 0 bases and J by 1 base, with 5 bases left in between. The CDR3 region has the DNA TGTGCCAGCAGCTTAGCGGACCGCACAGATACGCAGTATTTT. Translation: CASSLADRTDTQYF. Variable domain in full (rest from reference TRBV7-2 and TRBJ2-3): GAGVSQSPSNKVTEKGKDVELRCDPISGHTALYWYRQSLGQGLEFLIYFQGNSAPDKSGLPSDRFSAERTGGSVSTLTIQRTQQEDSAVYLCASSLADRTDTQYFGPGTRLTVL.

The chain employs TRBV5-1 and TRBJ2-3; 8 nucleotides line up with TRBD1. The CDR3 length is 19 residues. V lost 1 base and J lost 2; bases outside the gene matches: 15. Looked up from germline, CDR1 is SGHRS and CDR2 is YFSETQ. The CDR3 here is CASSLRGQALPSATDTQYF. The DNA for the CDR3 is TGCGCCAGCAGCTTGAGGGGACAGGCCCTCCCCAGCGCCACAGATACGCAGTATTTT.

The chain uses TRBV4-2 and TRBJ2-5; the match to TRBD1 covers 10 bases. The V gene end was trimmed by 4 bases and the J gene end by 6 bases; junction bases not matched to a gene: 14. The CDR3 covers 17 residues. Germline V CDR1 and CDR2: LGHNA, YNFKEQ. The CDR3 is CASSPGPLWTGGQTQYF. The CDR3 DNA sequence: TGTGCCAGCAGCCCTGGGCCCCTCTGGACAGGGGGGCAGACCCAGTACTTC.

This clonotype was seen a handful of times. V and J are TRBV28 and TRBJ2-1, with 8 bases matching TRBD1. The CDR3 runs to 15 residues. CDR1 and CDR2 (germline): MDHEN, SYDVKM. V shed 3 bases, J shed 4 bases, and the junction held 5 bases outside the gene matches. The CDR3 region has the DNA TGTGCCAGCAGTTTGACATACAGGGGGTACAATGAGCAGTTCTTC. Its protein product is CASSLTYRGYNEQFF.

This clonotype showed up just a few times. Here the CDR3 DNA reads TGTGCCAGCAGTTACGACCCTCCACTAGCGGGAGACCAAGAGACCCAGTACTTC. Amino acids: CASSYDPPLAGDQETQYF. The genes are TRBV6-2 or TRBV6-3 and TRBJ2-5; 11 nucleotides agree with TRBD2. Germline-derived CDR1 and CDR2 are MNHEY and SVGEGT. V lost 2 bases and J lost 0; bases outside the gene matches: 8. The CDR3 covers 18 residues.